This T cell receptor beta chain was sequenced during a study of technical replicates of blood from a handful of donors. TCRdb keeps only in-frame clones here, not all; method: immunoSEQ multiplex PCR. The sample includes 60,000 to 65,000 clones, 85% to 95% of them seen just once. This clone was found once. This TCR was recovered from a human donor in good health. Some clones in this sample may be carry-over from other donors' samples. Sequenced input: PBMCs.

The CDR3 DNA sequence: TGTGCCAGCAGCTTAGACGCTCTGGCAAACATTCAGTACTTC. Protein sequence: CASSLDALANIQYF. V usage is TRBV7-8 and J usage is TRBJ2-4; no reliable D call. Germline V gene lookup returns CDR1 SGHVS and CDR2 FQNEAQ. This CDR3 spans 14 amino acids. V dropped 1 base and J dropped 6 bases, with 10 bases sitting between them.